This T cell receptor beta chain was captured in a study of blood T cell repertoires in COVID-19. On the study more broadly: The cDNA or gDNA used as material had been derived from T cells, B-cell-depleted T cells, or PBMCs.

In the original analysis: Reference gene primer amplification gave nucleated cell count estimates. TCRdb keeps only in-frame clones here, not all; method: immunoSEQ multiplex PCR. The DNA was the basis for D and trimming; V, J and clone size are from that table. The sample carries some 90,000 clones, 80% to 90% recorded once. A few counts support this clone. The origin of this receptor is a man in his forties or fifties with acute or convalescent COVID-19. Sequenced sample: peripheral blood.

The CDR3 region is CASSKDRGRYGNTIYF. CDR3 DNA sequence: TGTGCCAGCAGCAAAGACAGGGGGCGGTATGGAAACACCATATATTTT. V gene TRBV6-6 combines with J gene TRBJ1-3, with 10 positions matching TRBD1. J gave up 3 bases and V 6 bases, and 8 bases lay outside the gene matches. The CDR3 consists of 16 residues. CDR1 is MNHNY and CDR2 is SVGAGI in the germline V gene (reference sequence).